Following are 27 T cell receptor beta chains from one sample sequenced in a study of shared clonotypes between healthy human individuals. Some clones are missing from TCRdb's copy, which holds only in-frame ones; the method was immunoSEQ multiplex PCR. The sample holds approximately 980,000 clones, 76% seen once. Specimen: memory CD4+ T cells sorted from blood. Subset: CD45RA-negative fraction. All receptors come from a man aged 18 to 30 in good health.

The chain uses TRBV6-1 and TRBJ1-4; the D gene is possibly TRBD1 (6 bases). V was clipped by 5 bases and J by 0 bases, with 10 bases between them. The CDR3 is 15 residues long. Germline values: CDR1 MNHNS, CDR2 SASEGT. CDR3 loop: CASSRQETTNEKLFF. In DNA, the CDR3 is TGTGCCAGCAGTAGACAGGAGACAACTAATGAAAAACTGTTTTTT.

The chain is built from TRBV11-2 and TRBJ2-7; 9 nucleotides line up with TRBD1. The germline V gene has CDR1 SGHAT and CDR2 FQNNGV. The CDR3 extends over 15 amino acids. Trimming at V came to 5 bases and at J to 2 bases, leaving 7 bases not matched to a gene. CDR3 region: CASSLDRGTAYEQYF. DNA of the CDR3: TGTGCCAGCAGCCTGGACAGGGGAACGGCCTACGAGCAGTACTTC.

This clone showed up many times. The chain employs TRBV4-3 and TRBJ2-1, with TRBD2 identical over 7 bases. The CDR3 totals 16 residues. V shed 0 bases, J shed 7 bases, and the junction held 9 bases outside the gene matches. Germline-derived CDR1 and CDR2 are LGHNA and YSLEER. The CDR3: CASSQDAGGRWNEQFF. DNA for the CDR3: TGCGCCAGCAGCCAAGATGCCGGCGGGAGATGGAATGAGCAGTTCTTC.

The gene calls are TRBV28 and TRBJ2-7, with 10 bases identical to TRBD1. V trimming: 5 bases; J trimming: 5 bases; junction bases outside the gene matches: 6. Germline V CDR1 and CDR2: MDHEN, SYDVKM. The CDR3 is 14 amino acids. DNA for the CDR3: TGTGCCAGCAGTGCGTTTGGGACAGGGGACGAGCAGTACTTC. This codes for CASSAFGTGDEQYF. The full variable domain, its missing parts supplied by reference TRBV28 and TRBJ2-7, is DVKVTQSSRYLVKRTGEKVFLECVQDMDHENMFWYRQDPGLGLRLIYFSYDVKMKEKGDIPEGYSVSREKKERFSLILESASTNQTSMYLCASSAFGTGDEQYFGPGTRLTVT.

This clone was observed a single time. J is TRBJ2-7 and V is TRBV27; TRBD1 agrees at 9 bases. The V segment lost 8 bases and the J segment 8 bases; nucleotides outside the gene matches: 16. Germline values: CDR1 MNHEY, CDR2 SMNVEV (reference sequence). The CDR3 spans 15 residues. The DNA for the CDR3 is TGTGCCAGCGCTCCACTCCGGGACAGGGAAACAAAGCAGTACTTC. It codes for CASAPLRDRETKQYF.

This sequence joins TRBV5-8 and TRBJ1-6; perhaps TRBD1 as D (5 bases). The CDR3 is 15 residues long. V shed 5 bases and J shed 6 bases, with 15 bases lying between them. Germline V gene lookup returns CDR1 SGHTS and CDR2 YDEGEE. The CDR3 region has the DNA TGTGCCAGCAGACAAGGCAGCGGGACTAATTCACCCCTCCACTTT. Protein: CASRQGSGTNSPLHF.

On this clone itself: The sample carries other DNA sequences with the same CDR3. V usage is TRBV7-9 and J usage is TRBJ2-5; D uncertain. With 3 bases removed from V and 5 bases from J, the gap between germline ends came to 4 bases. The V gene's germline CDR1 is SEHNR and CDR2 FQNEAQ (reference sequence). The CDR3 sequence is 11 residues long. CDR3: CASSFSETQYF. CDR3 nucleotides: TGTGCCAGCAGCTTCTCTGAGACCCAGTACTTC.

This chain joins TRBV11-2 and TRBJ2-5, with TRBD2 matching 11 bases. V lost 3 bases, J lost 4 bases, and 7 bases stayed unmatched. Germline values: CDR1 SGHAT, CDR2 FQNNGV. The CDR3 has 16 amino acids. This CDR3 is CASSLVAGGGPETQYF. DNA of the CDR3: TGTGCCAGCAGCTTGGTAGCGGGAGGGGGTCCAGAGACCCAGTACTTC.

This chain connects TRBV5-1 to TRBJ2-1, with TRBD2 matching over 9 bases. The trim removed 0 bases at V and 6 bases at J, leaving 7 bases unmatched. The germline CDR1 and CDR2 sequences are SGHRS and YFSETQ. The CDR3 is 16 residues long. The CDR3 here is CASSLVASGTFNEQFF. The CDR3 DNA is TGCGCCAGCAGCTTGGTGGCTAGCGGGACTTTCAATGAGCAGTTCTTC.

The chain carries TRBV6-5 and TRBJ1-3; no reliable D call. The CDR3 is 15 amino acids. The germline CDR1 and CDR2 sequences are MNHEY and SVGAGI. V lost 5 bases, J lost 0 bases, and 11 bases lay in between. The CDR3 region has the DNA TGTGCCAGCAGTGCCGGACTGTCCTCTGGAAACACCATATATTTT. Translated: CASSAGLSSGNTIYF.

Regarding this clone: This clone may be a read error of a much larger clone one base away. The chain recombines TRBV6-6 with TRBJ2-2; D possibly corresponds to TRBD1 (5 bases). This CDR3 is 13 amino acids long. CDR1 MNHNY and CDR2 SVGAGI come from the germline V gene (reference sequence). V lost 6 bases and J lost 4, with 9 bases in between. CDR3: CASSPRVTGELFF. The CDR3 bases are TGTGCCAGCAGCCCCAGGGTCACCGGGGAGCTGTTTTTT.

The chain combines TRBV5-6 with TRBJ2-7, with 10 bases identical to TRBD1. Germline CDR1 and CDR2: SGHDT and YYEEEE. CDR3 length: 14 residues. V trimming: 5 bases; J trimming: 6 bases; junction bases outside the gene matches: 8. For the CDR3, the DNA is TGTGCCAGCAGGCGGCGGGGACAGGGGATCGAGCAGTACTTC. It specifies CASRRRGQGIEQYF. The full variable domain, rest sourced from reference TRBV5-6 and TRBJ2-7, is DAGVTQSPTHLIKTRGQQVTLRCSPKSGHDTVSWYQQALGQGPQFIFQYYEEEERQRGNFPDRFSGHQFPNYSSELNVNALLLGDSALYLCASRRRGQGIEQYFGPGTRLTVT.

The rearrangement joins TRBV9 to TRBJ1-1; D is unresolved. This CDR3 comprises 14 residues. The V gene's germline CDR1 is SGDLS and CDR2 YYNGEE. V lost 0 bases and J 1 base, leaving 7 bases between the germline ends. The CDR3 protein is CASSVVNQNTEAFF. The DNA for the CDR3 is TGTGCCAGCAGCGTAGTAAACCAGAACACTGAAGCTTTCTTT.

The chain couples TRBV19 to TRBJ1-5; unclear D gene. V lost 6 bases, J lost 1 base, and 16 bases lay in between. Looked up from germline, CDR1 is LNHDA and CDR2 is SQIVND (reference sequence). This CDR3 contains 16 residues. Here the CDR3 reads CASSHLGRTSNQPQHF. The CDR3 coding sequence is TGTGCCAGTAGCCATTTAGGGCGTACAAGCAATCAGCCCCAGCATTTT.

The V gene is TRBV6-5, the J gene TRBJ1-1; D gene uncertain. The germline V gene has CDR1 MNHEY and CDR2 SVGAGI. V gave up 1 base and J gave up 8 bases, with 8 bases separating them. This CDR3 has 12 residues. This CDR3 is CASSYWGGEAFF. The DNA of the CDR3 is TGTGCCAGCAGTTACTGGGGTGGAGAAGCTTTCTTT.

A single count supports this clone. The rearrangement uses TRBV2 and TRBJ1-5; unclear D gene. The germline V gene has CDR1 SNHLY and CDR2 FYNNEI. Trimming left V 3 bases short and J 0 bases short, with 6 bases between. The CDR3 contains 14 residues. CDR3 protein: CASSDMVSNQPQHF. Here the CDR3 DNA reads TGTGCCAGCAGTGACATGGTTAGCAATCAGCCCCAGCATTTT.

In DNA, the CDR3 is TGTGCCAGCAGCGGGGACAGGGGATATCTTAGAAACACCATATATTTT. Translating it yields CASSGDRGYLRNTIYF. V and J are TRBV7-9 and TRBJ1-3, with 10 bases identical to TRBD1. The CDR3 covers 16 residues. V trimming: 5 bases; J trimming: 5 bases; junction bases outside the gene matches: 9. Per the germline V gene, CDR1 is SEHNR and CDR2 is FQNEAQ (reference sequence).

This chain connects TRBV10-3 to TRBJ2-2, with D possibly TRBD1 on 5 matching bases. From germline, CDR1 is ENHRY and CDR2 SYGVKD. This CDR3 is built from 13 residues. Trimming removed 1 base at V and 5 bases at J, with 5 bases between. The CDR3 reads CAISEYRTGELFF. CDR3 coding DNA: TGTGCCATCAGTGAGTACAGGACCGGGGAGCTGTTTTTT.

The rearrangement joins TRBV10-3 to TRBJ2-7, with 7 bases aligning to TRBD1. The V and J ends lost 11 bases and 2 bases, in that order; junction bases with no gene match: 3. Germline lookup yields CDR1 ENHRY and CDR2 SYGVKD. There are 11 residues in the CDR3. The CDR3 region is CASGTAYEQYF. The CDR3 nucleotides are TGTGCCTCCGGGACAGCCTACGAGCAGTACTTC.

The J gene is TRBJ2-4, the V gene TRBV19; 7 bases map to TRBD1. Germline V CDR1 and CDR2: LNHDA, SQIVND (reference sequence). This CDR3 comprises 16 residues. The ends lost 6 bases at V and 0 bases at J; junction bases unmatched: 8. CDR3 nucleotides: TGTGCCAGTAGCCCCTTGGGACAGCTAGCCAAAAACATTCAGTACTTC. Encoded protein: CASSPLGQLAKNIQYF. Using reference TRBV19 and TRBJ2-4 for the parts outside the CDR3, the full variable domain is DGGITQSPKYLFRKEGQNVTLSCEQNLNHDAMYWYRQDPGQGLRLIYYSQIVNDFQKGDIAEGYSVSREKKESFPLTVTSAQKNPTAFYLCASSPLGQLAKNIQYFGAGTRLSVL.

CDR3 DNA sequence: TGTGCCAGCAGCGCCAGACTGGGGAGCACAGATACGCAGTATTTT. Translating it yields CASSARLGSTDTQYF. The genes are TRBV9 and TRBJ2-3, with D unclear. CDR3 length: 15 amino acids. Germline CDR1 reads SGDLS; CDR2 reads YYNGEE. V gave up 3 bases and J gave up 0 bases, with 11 bases separating them.

This clone was counted a few times. The rearrangement uses TRBV5-6 and TRBJ1-5; a weak D match, TRBD1 (6 bases). The CDR3 spans 16 residues. Germline V gives CDR1 SGHDT, CDR2 YYEEEE. Deletions cut 4 bases from V and 5 bases from J, with 19 bases between. The DNA for the CDR3 is TGTGCCAGCAGCCGTGTGGGGGGCGCTAGGGATCAGCCCCAGCATTTT. Protein: CASSRVGGARDQPQHF. The full variable domain, rest sourced from reference TRBV5-6 and TRBJ1-5, is DAGVTQSPTHLIKTRGQQVTLRCSPKSGHDTVSWYQQALGQGPQFIFQYYEEEERQRGNFPDRFSGHQFPNYSSELNVNALLLGDSALYLCASSRVGGARDQPQHFGDGTRLSIL.

V usage is TRBV11-2 and J usage is TRBJ2-1, with 10 bases aligning to TRBD2. CDR1 and CDR2 (germline): SGHAT, FQNNGV. With V trimmed by 5 bases and J by 6 bases, 13 bases remained unmatched. This CDR3 has 17 amino acids. CDR3 DNA sequence: TGTGCCAGCAGCCTTAGCGGGGGGTCCCTCGTCGGCAATGAGCAGTTCTTC. Encoded protein: CASSLSGGSLVGNEQFF. Full variable domain (rest looked up from reference TRBV11-2 and TRBJ2-1): EAGVAQSPRYKIIEKRQSVAFWCNPISGHATLYWYQQILGQGPKLLIQFQNNGVVDDSQLPKDRFSAERLKGVDSTLKIQPAKLEDSAVYLCASSLSGGSLVGNEQFFGPGTRLTVL.

This clone occurred a few times. V usage is TRBV4-3 and J usage is TRBJ2-1; TRBD2 is a possible D gene (6 bases). Germline-derived CDR1 and CDR2 are LGHNA and YSLEER. V was clipped by 3 bases and J by 1 base, with 7 bases between them. This CDR3 region has 14 residues. The CDR3 spells CASSHGLSYNEQFF. CDR3 DNA sequence: TGCGCCAGCAGCCATGGACTATCCTACAATGAGCAGTTCTTC.

This clone was counted only a few times. The gene calls are TRBV5-4 and TRBJ2-7, with a possible D match to TRBD1 (5 bases). This CDR3 has 16 residues. V lost 0 bases to trimming and J lost 3 bases, with 16 bases between them. Germline V gene sequence: CDR1 SGHNT, CDR2 YYREEE (reference sequence). In DNA, the CDR3 is TGTGCCAGCAGCTTGGACAGCCTGGGGCAGCGCTACGAGCAGTACTTC. As protein: CASSLDSLGQRYEQYF.

CDR3 coding DNA: TGTGCCAGCAGAACCGACAGGGGACTGATGAACACTGAAGCTTTCTTT. Protein product: CASRTDRGLMNTEAFF. The genes are TRBV5-8 and TRBJ1-1; 8 bases fit TRBD1. The junction had 9 bases not matched to a gene; V was cut back by 5 bases and J by 0 bases. Germline V gene data show CDR1 as SGHTS and CDR2 as YDEGEE. This CDR3 contains 16 residues.

V usage is TRBV6-1 and J usage is TRBJ2-3, with 9 positions matching TRBD1. The CDR3 covers 16 residues. V lost 7 bases and J lost 2; bases outside the gene matches: 10. Per the germline V gene, CDR1 is MNHNS and CDR2 is SASEGT. CDR3 coding DNA: TGTGCCAGCACTGAGCTCGGGACAGGGAACACAGATACGCAGTATTTT. It yields the protein CASTELGTGNTDTQYF.